A selection of T cell receptor beta chains follows, all from one sample in a study of response to subunit inactivated influenza vaccine. TCRdb reprocessed the RT-PCR reads via MiXCR and lists one record per CDR3 protein. Among approximately 500,000 distinct CDR3 sequences, 10% to 15% were seen once, and the ten largest hold 10% to 15%. The material was PBMCs from blood, obtained roughly 47 days after vaccination. Every receptor here comes from a man aged 45-65 years who received an inactivated influenza vaccine. The CDR3 runs from the conserved cysteine through the conserved F or W. Each record gives: CDR3 DNA, CDR3 protein, V gene, D gene, J gene, clone size. D genes are given only for firm matches. Expanded clones get a size class; other rows say once, few or many, or leave the size out.

DNA: TGTGCCAGCAGCCCTACTAGCTGGTCGCAGTATTTT
CDR3: CASSPTSWSQYF
V: TRBV12-3/TRBV12-4
D: NA
J: TRBJ2-3
size: few

DNA: TGTGCCAGCAGCTTGGTGGTAGCGGGAGGTCTGCATGAGCAGTTCTTC
CDR3: CASSLVVAGGLHEQFF
V: TRBV5-5
D: TRBD2
J: TRBJ2-1
size: few

DNA: TGTGCCAGCAGACAGAGGGGGCGCGGCTATGGCTACACCTTC
CDR3: CASRQRGRGYGYTF
V: TRBV5-6
D: TRBD1
J: TRBJ1-2
size: few

DNA: TGTGCCAGCAGCTTACTCAAGGGGCAAACTAATGAAAAACTGTTTTTT
CDR3: CASSLLKGQTNEKLFF
V: TRBV7-8
D: NA
J: TRBJ1-4
size: few

DNA: TGTGCCAGCAGCCCAGCCGGGGAGGGCGCCGGGGAGCTGTTTTTT
CDR3: CASSPAGEGAGELFF
V: TRBV12-3/TRBV12-4
D: TRBD2
J: TRBJ2-2
size: NA

DNA: TGTGCCAGCAGGCAGGGCACCCGAGAGACCCAGTACTTC
CDR3: CASRQGTRETQYF
V: TRBV2
D: NA
J: TRBJ2-5
size: NA

DNA: TGTGCCAGCAGTTCGGACGCAAATAATTCACCCCTCCACTTT
CDR3: CASSSDANNSPLHF
V: TRBV12-3/TRBV12-4
D: NA
J: TRBJ1-6
size: few

DNA: TGCAGTGCTAGCCCAGGGGGGCCTGGGGCCAACGTCCTGACTTTC
CDR3: CSASPGGPGANVLTF
V: TRBV20-1
D: NA
J: TRBJ2-6
size: NA

DNA: TGTGCCAGCAGTGAAGGTGTAACTAGTTACTATGAGCAGTTCTTC
CDR3: CASSEGVTSYYEQFF
V: TRBV2
D: NA
J: TRBJ2-1
size: few

DNA: TGTGCCAGCAGTGAGGCGGGCCCCTATGGCTACACCTTC
CDR3: CASSEAGPYGYTF
V: TRBV2
D: NA
J: TRBJ1-2
size: many

DNA: TGTGCCACCAGTGATTTTTCAGGGGGCAACGGCTACACCTTC
CDR3: CATSDFSGGNGYTF
V: TRBV24-1
D: TRBD1
J: TRBJ1-2
size: NA

DNA: TGTGCCAGCTCACCACGGCGATCGGGTCGGGAGACCCAGTACTTC
CDR3: CASSPRRSGRETQYF
V: TRBV18
D: NA
J: TRBJ2-5
size: NA

DNA: TGCGCCAGCAGCTTGGTAATGGGGGAGACCTACGAGCAGTACTTC
CDR3: CASSLVMGETYEQYF
V: TRBV5-1
D: NA
J: TRBJ2-7
size: few

DNA: TGTGCCAGCAGCCCCGGGACACACCACTCTGGGGCCAACGTCCTGACTTTC
CDR3: CASSPGTHHSGANVLTF
V: TRBV25-1
D: NA
J: TRBJ2-6
size: few

DNA: TGCAGTGGAGTCGGGGTCGGCACTGAAGCTTTCTTT
CDR3: CSGVGVGTEAFF
V: TRBV20-1
D: NA
J: TRBJ1-1
size: few

DNA: TGTGCCAGCAGCCCCTACCGACAGGGAGGAAGCAATGAGCAGTTCTTC
CDR3: CASSPYRQGGSNEQFF
V: TRBV14
D: NA
J: TRBJ2-1
size: few

DNA: TGCAGTGCTAGACCACAGGGCGGCAATCAGCCCCAGCATTTT
CDR3: CSARPQGGNQPQHF
V: TRBV20-1
D: NA
J: TRBJ1-5
size: NA

DNA: TGTGCCAGCAGGCCCCCTAACACCGGGGAGCTGTTTTTT
CDR3: CASRPPNTGELFF
V: TRBV12-3/TRBV12-4
D: NA
J: TRBJ2-2
size: many

DNA: TGCGCCAGCAGCAAGGAGGCTATCTCCTATAATTCACCCCTCCACTTT
CDR3: CASSKEAISYNSPLHF
V: TRBV5-1
D: NA
J: TRBJ1-6
size: NA

DNA: TGCAGTGCTAGTTCCGGGGGAGTTGATCGCGAGCAGTACTTC
CDR3: CSASSGGVDREQYF
V: TRBV20-1
D: NA
J: TRBJ2-7
size: NA

DNA: TGCAGTGCTAGAGATGGACGAGGGAGCCCTGGGGCTGAAGCTTTCTTT
CDR3: CSARDGRGSPGAEAFF
V: TRBV20-1
D: NA
J: TRBJ1-1
size: NA

DNA: TGCAGCGTCCCCTTACTAGCGGGAATAGATGAGCAGTTCTTC
CDR3: CSVPLLAGIDEQFF
V: TRBV29-1
D: TRBD2
J: TRBJ2-1
size: NA

DNA: TGTGCCAGCAGTTTATACGACAGAAGAGAGACCCAGTACTTC
CDR3: CASSLYDRRETQYF
V: TRBV28
D: NA
J: TRBJ2-5
size: NA

DNA: TGTGCCAGCAGTTTCCCGGGGGGGGCCGGGAATGTGCAGTTCTTC
CDR3: CASSFPGGAGNVQFF
V: TRBV12-3/TRBV12-4
D: TRBD2
J: TRBJ2-1
size: few

DNA: TGTGCCAGCAGTGAACAAGGAGGAGGCCTAGGCTATGGCTACACCTTC
CDR3: CASSEQGGGLGYGYTF
V: TRBV25-1
D: NA
J: TRBJ1-2
size: few

DNA: TGTGCCAGCAGTTACCAGGGACAGGGCTTTTACAATGAGCAGTTCTTC
CDR3: CASSYQGQGFYNEQFF
V: TRBV6-5
D: TRBD1
J: TRBJ2-1
size: NA

DNA: TGTGCCAGCAGCTTTGAGGGTTTTATCTCCTACGAGCAGTACTTC
CDR3: CASSFEGFISYEQYF
V: TRBV7-8
D: NA
J: TRBJ2-7
size: few

DNA: TGTGCCAGCAGCTTCCAGACACACAGCACAGATACGCAGTATTTT
CDR3: CASSFQTHSTDTQYF
V: TRBV9
D: NA
J: TRBJ2-3
size: few

DNA: TGTGCCAGCAGTTTAATGTACTACCCTGAGCAGTACTTC
CDR3: CASSLMYYPEQYF
V: TRBV28
D: NA
J: TRBJ2-7
size: many

DNA: TGTGCCAGCAGCCCTGGGACAGGCCAAGAGACCCAGTACTTC
CDR3: CASSPGTGQETQYF
V: TRBV7-9
D: TRBD1
J: TRBJ2-5
size: many

DNA: TGTGCCAGCAGTTTAGGAGACAGGGCCACCGGGGAGCTGTTTTTT
CDR3: CASSLGDRATGELFF
V: TRBV28
D: TRBD1
J: TRBJ2-2
size: NA

DNA: TGTGCCAGCAGTGAATATTTAGGCGGGGCAGATACGCAGTATTTT
CDR3: CASSEYLGGADTQYF
V: TRBV25-1
D: NA
J: TRBJ2-3
size: few

DNA: TGCAGTGCTAGTCGGACAGCTTTCTCTAGCACAGATACGCAGTATTTT
CDR3: CSASRTAFSSTDTQYF
V: TRBV20-1
D: NA
J: TRBJ2-3
size: NA

DNA: TGTGCCAGCAGTTACTCCAACCCGGCCCATGAGCAGTTCTTC
CDR3: CASSYSNPAHEQFF
V: TRBV6-5
D: NA
J: TRBJ2-1
size: NA

DNA: TGTGCCAGCAGTTTGCAGATCAATCAGCCCCAGCATTTT
CDR3: CASSLQINQPQHF
V: TRBV12-3/TRBV12-4
D: NA
J: TRBJ1-5
size: many

DNA: TGTGCCACCAGTGATTCTTGGAGCAATCAGCCCCAGCATTTT
CDR3: CATSDSWSNQPQHF
V: TRBV24-1
D: NA
J: TRBJ1-5
size: few

DNA: TGTGCCAGCAGCTTACGGCAGGGTTATTCACCCCTCCACTTT
CDR3: CASSLRQGYSPLHF
V: TRBV11-1
D: NA
J: TRBJ1-6
size: few

DNA: TGTGCCAGCAGCCAAACTTTAATAAGCGGGGGGACCTACGAGCAGTACTTC
CDR3: CASSQTLISGGTYEQYF
V: TRBV3-1
D: TRBD2
J: TRBJ2-7
size: NA

DNA: TGTGCCAGCAGTGATATTGCGGGGGGGGGCCAAGAGACCCAGTACTTC
CDR3: CASSDIAGGGQETQYF
V: TRBV28
D: TRBD2
J: TRBJ2-5
size: NA

DNA: TGTGCCATCAGTTCGGACAGGGCCACTGAAGCTTTCTTT
CDR3: CAISSDRATEAFF
V: TRBV10-3
D: TRBD1
J: TRBJ1-1
size: few

DNA: TGCGCCAGCAGCTTCAAGCTGGACAGGGCTGGGGGTGAGCAGTTCTTC
CDR3: CASSFKLDRAGGEQFF
V: TRBV5-1
D: TRBD1
J: TRBJ2-1
size: few

DNA: TGCAGCGTTGCGGACCGGGCAGGGACTGAAGCTTTCTTT
CDR3: CSVADRAGTEAFF
V: TRBV29-1
D: NA
J: TRBJ1-1
size: NA

DNA: TGTGCCAGTAGTACAAGACTGCAACTAGCCAAAAACATTCAGTACTTC
CDR3: CASSTRLQLAKNIQYF
V: TRBV19
D: NA
J: TRBJ2-4
size: few

DNA: TGCAGCGCTCGACAGGTTAATGAAAAACTGTTTTTT
CDR3: CSARQVNEKLFF
V: TRBV29-1
D: NA
J: TRBJ1-4
size: many

DNA: TGCGCCAGCAGCTTCGCATACTACAATGAGCAGTTCTTC
CDR3: CASSFAYYNEQFF
V: TRBV5-1
D: NA
J: TRBJ2-1
size: many

DNA: TGCAGCTCGGCCAAGAACACTGAAGCTTTCTTT
CDR3: CSSAKNTEAFF
V: TRBV29-1
D: NA
J: TRBJ1-1
size: few

DNA: TGTGCCAGCAGCCAGCGGACTAGCGGGGGGTCAGATACGCAGTATTTT
CDR3: CASSQRTSGGSDTQYF
V: TRBV5-6
D: TRBD2
J: TRBJ2-3
size: few

DNA: TGTGCCAGCAGCCTAAACCAAGGTTTCACAGATACGCAGTATTTT
CDR3: CASSLNQGFTDTQYF
V: TRBV7-8
D: NA
J: TRBJ2-3
size: NA

DNA: TGCGCCAGCAGCTTGGTGCCGGGGGCGAGAGAGCAGTTCTTC
CDR3: CASSLVPGAREQFF
V: TRBV5-1
D: NA
J: TRBJ2-1
size: NA

DNA: TGTGCCAGCAGTCGAGACAGGATGGGCGATCAGCCCCAGCATTTT
CDR3: CASSRDRMGDQPQHF
V: TRBV12-3/TRBV12-4
D: NA
J: TRBJ1-5
size: NA

DNA: TGTGCCAGCAGCACCAAACACTATTCAACAGATACGCAGTATTTT
CDR3: CASSTKHYSTDTQYF
V: TRBV7-2
D: NA
J: TRBJ2-3
size: few